This TCR beta chain is from a study of OX40 agonist ivuxolimab in advanced cancers. With regard to the full study: Ivuxolimab, which targeted the costimulatory receptor OX40 (CD134), was an agonistic, fully human IgG2 monoclonal antibody. Intravenous ivuxolimab was administered to patients every 2 weeks at six dose levels: 0.01, 0.1, 0.3, 1.5, 3 and 10 mg/kg. Of the 50 to 55 dose-escalation patients, hepatocellular carcinoma was present in about 19, melanoma in roughly 15, renal cell carcinoma in 9 and head and neck cancer in 9. A male proportion of around 80% and a mean age of about 60 years, ranging from roughly 23 to 79, were recorded for the dose-escalation cohort. Patients were allowed to have had prior anti-PD-1, anti-PD-L1 or anti-CTLA-4 therapy, and roughly 40% of the dose-escalation patients had previously received checkpoint inhibitors. Partial responses were achieved by three dose-escalation patients, of whom one had hepatocellular carcinoma and two had cutaneous melanoma. The point of sequencing TCRbeta in the periphery was to test whether ivuxolimab changed TCR sequence diversity and drove clonal T-cell expansion. The monotherapy dose-escalation portion (N of about 50 patients) of the phase I ivuxolimab trial is reported in the paper. Study-wide findings and limitations: Partial responders in the 0.1-3.0 mg/kg groups had among the lowest normalized peripheral clonal expansion, especially among CD8+ T cells. Antigen specificity was not determined for the clonally expanded peripheral T cells. After ivuxolimab, expanded clones were on average more numerous among CD8+ T cells than among CD4+ T cells. Low levels of normalized T-cell clonal expansion were also seen in some patients who did not respond. Clonal expansion of both CD4+ and CD8+ blood T cells was observed from baseline to week 6 at doses 0.1 to 3.0 mg/kg.

V gives up 6 bases and J gives up 1 base, and the segment between their germline ends measures 15 bases. The CDR3 spans 16 residues, from the cysteine through the phenylalanine. Only the CDR3 part of the read is kept: 48 bases, read in frame from the first base. CDR1 MDHEN and CDR2 SYDVKM are derived from the germline V gene. Patients with autoimmune disease history or receiving systemic immunosuppression were excluded from the trial. Peripheral blood for TCR sequencing was collected from all dose cohorts at baseline, on cycle 4 day 1, and on cycle 7 day 1. The samples were taken from a phase I, first-in-human, multicenter, open-label dose-escalation trial of ivuxolimab. Adults with locally advanced or metastatic melanoma, renal cell, hepatocellular, or head and neck squamous cell carcinoma were enrolled in the trial. CD4+ and CD8+ T cells were sorted separately from peripheral blood before TCR sequencing.

Genomic DNA was extracted from sorted cells for sequencing of the TCRbeta CDR3 region. The immunoSEQ Assay was used for sequencing of TCRbeta CDR3 regions. What TCRdb holds here is the immuneACCESS table cut down to in-frame rearrangements. Part of the clones is not present; checked against another copy, under half of the missing clones reflect an unresolved V gene, and the others are unexplained. This sample lists over 70,000 clones; around 89% were detected once. The top ten clonotypes cover 0.4% to 0.65% of the sample. Turning to this clone: Its antigen is unknown. Per-base qualities were not stored, and no clone one base away is much larger.

This sequence was found in an adult with an advanced solid tumor such as melanoma, head and neck, liver or kidney cancer. The chain links TRBV28 with TRBJ2-2; no confident D gene assignment can be made. The sequencing used CD4+ or CD8+ T cells sorted from blood, collected in a trial of the OX40 agonist ivuxolimab. For the CDR3, the sequence is CASRKRQPRNTGELFF. The nucleotides read TGTGCCAGCAGGAAGAGGCAGCCGCGGAACACCGGGGAGCTGTTTTTT.